A few counts support the clone carrying this T cell receptor (beta chain). Its antigen is undetermined. This entry belongs to a study of T cell repertoires in cytomegalovirus infection. Study as a whole: CMV epitopes that were recently identified and HLA-C-restricted were used alongside well-studied HLA-B-restricted ones. Public TCR beta signatures provided an indication of both CMV infection and a matching HLA type.

Study-level findings and limits: The study identified carriers of CMV plus the relevant HLA from cumulative public TCR beta family frequency. Ex vivo, HLA-C-restricted CMV-specific TCR beta clonotypes prevailed over the rest of the response.

In germline, CDR1 is MNHEY, CDR2 SVGAGI. J was trimmed by 8 bases and V by 4 bases; bases with no gene match: 21. There are 18 residues in the CDR3. TCRdb reprocessed the reads with MiXCR, giving one entry per CDR3 protein. The table records about 110,000 distinct CDR3 sequences, around 30% of them present only once. This chain connects TRBV6-5 to TRBJ1-1, with TRBD1 identical over 8 bases. The input for sequencing was CD8+ T cells from cultured PBMCs, taken from culture after CMV antigen stimulation. The sequence derives from a human donor in good health (CMV status not recorded). Some clones in this sample may be carry-over from other donors' samples. The CDR3 loop is CASSSTAPSDREAGEAFF. The DNA for the CDR3 is TGTGCCAGCAGTTCAACTGCCCCTTCGGACAGGGAGGCCGGCGAAGCTTTCTTT.